These 17 T cell receptor beta chains share one sample of origin, sequenced in a study of T cells after yellow fever vaccination. MiXCR was run by TCRdb on the 5' RACE reads, yielding one entry per CDR3 protein. The repertoire holds some 600,000 distinct CDR3 sequences, with roughly an eighth as singletons. The sample consisted of PBMCs, taken on the day of the yellow fever booster vaccination. Receptors originate from a young man who received the YFV17D yellow fever vaccine.

This chain links TRBV20-1 with TRBJ1-1; a possible D gene is TRBD1 (6 bases). V was clipped by 5 bases and J by 1 base, with 14 bases between them. The CDR3 runs to 14 residues. Germline CDR1 is DFQATT and CDR2 is SNEGSKA (reference sequence). The CDR3: CSAFLGATNTEAFF. CDR3 coding DNA: TGCAGTGCTTTCTTGGGGGCCACGAACACTGAAGCTTTCTTT.

Only a few counts were recorded for this clonotype. The chain is built from TRBV7-2 and TRBJ2-7; D possibly corresponds to TRBD2 (5 bases). Germline CDR1 and CDR2: SGHTA and FQGNSA. The CDR3 covers 12 residues. V was clipped by 5 bases and J by 5 bases, with 10 bases between them. CDR3 region: CASSISAHEQYF. The CDR3 nucleotides read TGTGCCAGCAGCATTAGCGCGCACGAGCAGTACTTC.

This clonotype was seen only a few times. This chain joins TRBV30 and TRBJ1-6; 7 nucleotides line up with TRBD1. The germline CDR1 and CDR2 sequences are GTSNPN and SVGIG (reference sequence). CDR3 length equals 12 residues. The ends lost 2 bases at V and 10 bases at J; junction bases unmatched: 2. This CDR3 is CAWSTGASPLHF. The CDR3 DNA reads as TGTGCCTGGAGTACAGGGGCATCACCCCTCCACTTT. Variable domain in full (rest from reference TRBV30 and TRBJ1-6): SQTIHQWPATLVQPVGSPLSLECTVEGTSNPNLYWYRQAAGRGLQLLFYSVGIGQISSEVPQNLSASRPQDRQFILSSKKLLLSDSGFYLCAWSTGASPLHFGNGTRLTVT.

The sample holds a few counts of this clonotype. This chain joins TRBV6-2 or TRBV6-3 and TRBJ1-5; the D gene is possibly TRBD1 (5 bases). The length of the CDR3 is 15 residues. V gave up 2 bases and J gave up 3 bases, with 11 bases separating them. Per the germline V gene, CDR1 is MNHEY and CDR2 is SVGEGT. The CDR3 here is CASSYKQEINQPQHF. The DNA for the CDR3 is TGTGCCAGCAGTTACAAACAGGAGATCAATCAGCCCCAGCATTTT.

The table lists this clonotype with a few counts. The chain uses TRBV5-1 and TRBJ2-7; D might be TRBD1 or TRBD2, each matching 5 bases. Trimming pared 3 bases from V and 2 bases from J, leaving 15 bases between. The germline V gene encodes CDR1 SGHRS and CDR2 YFSETQ. The CDR3 extends over 15 amino acids. CDR3 amino acids: CASSSGTANTYEQYF. For the CDR3, the DNA is TGCGCCAGCAGCTCCGGGACGGCAAATACCTACGAGCAGTACTTC.

The genes are TRBV9 and TRBJ2-4; 11 bases are shared with TRBD2. This CDR3 contains 15 residues. CDR1 and CDR2 (germline): SGDLS, YYNGEE. With 4 bases clipped from V and 7 bases from J, the junction kept 7 bases outside the gene matches. This CDR3 reads CASSLSSGRNNIQYF. The CDR3, as DNA: TGTGCCAGCAGCTTATCTAGCGGGAGGAACAACATTCAGTACTTC.

This clonotype came up a few times. The chain joins TRBV12-3 or TRBV12-4 to TRBJ1-5, with 8 bases lining up with TRBD1. The length of the CDR3 is 15 residues. V lost 2 bases, J lost 7 bases, and 7 bases stayed unmatched. The CDR3 nucleotides read TGTGCCAGCAGTTTATCAGGGGGCCAGGGCCAGCCCCAGCATTTT. It is translated as CASSLSGGQGQPQHF.

This clonotype was recorded at least ten times. The genes are TRBV10-3 and TRBJ2-1, with 11 bases identical to TRBD1. CDR3 size: 15 residues. V was clipped by 3 bases and J by 7 bases; unmatched bases: 5. In germline, CDR1 is ENHRY, CDR2 SYGVKD. Written as DNA, the CDR3 is TGTGCCATCAGTGATGGGACAGGGGGGAGGAATGAGCAGTTCTTC. Protein sequence: CAISDGTGGRNEQFF.

The chain is built from TRBV3-1 and TRBJ1-6; maybe TRBD1 (6 bases). In germline, CDR1 is LGHDT, CDR2 YNNKEL (reference sequence). CDR3 length: 15 amino acids. Between the trimmed V and J ends, which lost 1 base and 9 bases, there was a span of 13 bases. The CDR3 DNA follows: TGTGCCAGCAGCCAAGCAGGGGTAGGGAGTTCACCCCTCCACTTT. Its translation is CASSQAGVGSSPLHF.

As regards this clonotype: Its ends do not fully match the called genes, so a read error is possible. The chain links TRBV12-3 or TRBV12-4 to TRBJ1-1; D possibly corresponds to TRBD1 (5 bases). CDR3 size: 11 residues. The CDR3 region has the DNA TGTGCCAGCAGTTTAGGTGGGGCAGCTCTCTTT. It codes for CASSLGGAALF.

The V gene is TRBV2, the J gene TRBJ2-5; D unclear. Germline V gives CDR1 SNHLY, CDR2 FYNNEI. This CDR3 has 12 residues. For the CDR3, the DNA is TGTGCTGCGGCGCAGAGGACGGAGACCCAGTACTTC. Residues: CAAAQRTETQYF.

This clonotype turned up a few times. This chain links TRBV6-1 with TRBJ2-7, with TRBD2 matching over 7 bases. CDR1 is MNHNS and CDR2 is SASEGT in the germline V gene. This CDR3 is built from 15 residues. With V trimmed by 6 bases and J by 6 bases, 14 bases remained unmatched. CDR3: CASSFTPGGVGEQYF. The CDR3 DNA follows: TGTGCCAGCAGCTTCACACCGGGAGGCGTTGGCGAGCAGTACTTC.

This sequence joins TRBV7-2 and TRBJ2-7; unclear D gene. Trimming took off 1 base at V and 6 bases at J, with 16 bases between the two ends. Germline CDR1 reads SGHTA; CDR2 reads FQGNSA. This CDR3 has 15 amino acids. The CDR3 loop is CASSLGVGPQVEQYF. The CDR3 DNA reads TGTGCCAGCAGCTTAGGGGTCGGACCCCAGGTCGAGCAGTACTTC.

This clonotype turned up a few times. The chain carries TRBV5-4 and TRBJ2-1; tentative D call: TRBD2 (5 bases). Germline CDR1 SGHNT, CDR2 YYREEE (reference sequence). Trimming shortened V by 5 bases and J by 6 bases, and 12 bases separated the two germline ends. The CDR3 consists of 13 residues. This CDR3 is CASRPLEGNEQFF. CDR3 DNA sequence: TGTGCCAGCAGACCTCTCGAGGGCAATGAGCAGTTCTTC.

This clonotype was counted between two and nine times. The V gene is TRBV28, the J gene TRBJ2-1; TRBD2 agrees at 14 bases. The J segment lost 6 bases and the V segment lost 7 bases, leaving 17 bases of the junction unmatched. CDR1 is MDHEN and CDR2 is SYDVKM in the germline V gene. The CDR3 consists of 19 residues. The CDR3 sequence is CASNLVGTSGSFLRNEQFF. CDR3 DNA sequence: TGTGCCAGCAACCTCGTGGGGACTAGCGGGAGTTTCCTTCGCAATGAGCAGTTCTTC.

This clonotype was observed many times. The CDR3 sequence is CSASLAGGSYNEQFF. The CDR3 region has the DNA TGCAGTGCTAGCCTAGCGGGGGGCTCCTACAATGAGCAGTTCTTC. The chain carries TRBV20-1 and TRBJ2-1; TRBD2 matches 11 bases. Germline V gene data show CDR1 as DFQATT and CDR2 as SNEGSKA (reference sequence). V gave up 3 bases and J gave up 0 bases; unmatched junction bases: 1. This CDR3 comprises 15 residues.

In DNA form, the CDR3 reads TGTGCCAGCGCCCGAGTTGGGGGGGCAAATGAAAAACTGTTTTTT. Residues: CASARVGGANEKLFF. The rearrangement joins TRBV7-2 to TRBJ1-4; the D gene is possibly TRBD1 (6 bases). V lost 8 bases, J lost 5 bases, and 18 bases lay in between. Germline V CDR1 and CDR2: SGHTA, FQGNSA. The CDR3 extends over 15 amino acids.